Below, one TCR beta chain is given with its context. Its antigen is as yet unknown. The data originate from a study of T cell responses to AZD1222 COVID-19 vaccine. Broader study findings: Donors were chiefly white British, with a greater number of females, and clonal diversity was perhaps underestimated. A rise in Spike-specific TCR breadth and depth followed two AZD1222 doses. Reports say nearly half of spike-specific TCRs go after unmutated variant regions.

Assay: immunoSEQ multiplex PCR; the TCRdb copy retains only in-frame clones and omits some. The sample records about 150,000 clones, nearly 90% being singletons. The CDR3 spans 14 residues. Germline loops: CDR1 MNHEY, CDR2 SVGEGT. The V end was cut by 6 bases, the J end by 10 bases, with 21 bases between. The sample was peripheral blood, taken 28 days after the second dose of the MenACWY control vaccine. The gene calls are TRBV6-2 or TRBV6-3 and TRBJ1-1; unclear D gene. This TCR came from an adult who received the MenACWY meningococcal vaccine as a control. The CDR3 DNA follows: TGTGCCAGCAGCAAAGACGTCGACCGGAGTGTAGCTTTCTTT. Translated, it gives CASSKDVDRSVAFF.